These 21 T cell receptor beta chains originate from one sample sequenced in a study of technical replicates of blood from a few donors. The repertoire was sequenced with immunoSEQ multiplex PCR; TCRdb's copy has only in-frame clones and lacks some. Found here are over 70,000 clones, approximately 96% of them singletons; the top ten hold approximately 0.4%. Sample: T cells isolated from PBMCs. These receptors all stem from a human donor in good health.

The V call is TRBV6-5, the J call TRBJ1-2; the match to TRBD1 covers 7 bases. The CDR3 has 14 amino acids. With 4 bases clipped from V and 12 bases from J, the junction kept 14 bases outside the gene matches. The germline V gene encodes CDR1 MNHEY and CDR2 SVGAGI. The DNA for the CDR3 is TGTGCCAGCAGTTCCCCCGGACAGGCAAAGGGGGACACCTTC. The encoded protein is CASSSPGQAKGDTF.

The gene calls are TRBV7-2 and TRBJ1-5; 7 nucleotides match TRBD1. This CDR3 region has 15 residues. J was trimmed by 7 bases and V by 5 bases; bases with no gene match: 11. Germline V gene data show CDR1 as SGHTA and CDR2 as FQGNSA. CDR3 bases: TGTGCCAGCAGCCCGACACAGGGGTGGGGGCAGCCCCAGCATTTT. This translates into CASSPTQGWGQPQHF.

Here the CDR3 reads CASSPLKRSKNIQYF. In nucleotides, the CDR3 is TGTGCCAGCAGCCCCTTAAAGCGGTCCAAAAACATTCAGTACTTC. The chain has TRBV5-8 and TRBJ2-4; D is possibly TRBD2 (5 bases). CDR3 length: 15 amino acids. In germline, CDR1 is SGHTS, CDR2 YDEGEE. V lost 4 bases and J 2 bases, leaving 13 bases between the germline ends. The variable domain in full, with the rest retrieved from reference TRBV5-8 and TRBJ2-4, is EAGVTQSPTHLIKTRGQQATLRCSPISGHTSVYWYQQALGLGLQFLLWYDEGEERNRGNFPPRFSGRQFPNYSSELNVNALELEDSALYLCASSPLKRSKNIQYFGAGTRLSVL.

V gene TRBV15 combines with J gene TRBJ1-4; perhaps TRBD1 as D (6 bases). Trimming removed 0 bases at V and 4 bases at J, with 12 bases between. CDR3 length: 16 residues. The V gene's germline CDR1 is LNHNV and CDR2 YYDKDF (reference sequence). The CDR3 sequence is CATSREGGADNEKLFF. CDR3 DNA: TGTGCCACCAGCAGAGAGGGGGGGGCCGATAATGAAAAACTGTTTTTT. The full variable domain, in which reference TRBV15 and TRBJ1-4 provide the parts outside the CDR3, is DAMVIQNPRYQVTQFGKPVTLSCSQTLNHNVMYWYQQKSSQAPKLLFHYYDKDFNNEADTPDNFQSRRPNTSFCFLDIRSPGLGDTAMYLCATSREGGADNEKLFFGSGTQLSVL.

The chain carries TRBV7-2 and TRBJ2-1, with TRBD2 matching over 8 bases. Germline loops: CDR1 SGHTA, CDR2 FQGNSA. Trimming took 2 bases from V and 0 from J; bases not matched to a gene: 0. The CDR3 contains 15 residues. The CDR3 DNA is TGTGCCAGCAGCTTAAGCGGGGGCTCCTACAATGAGCAGTTCTTC. Its protein product is CASSLSGGSYNEQFF.

This clone was counted once. This chain uses TRBV4-3 with TRBJ2-1, with 8 bases that match TRBD2. There are 18 residues in the CDR3. Germline V gene data show CDR1 as LGHNA and CDR2 as YSLEER. V was pared by 0 bases and J by 6 bases, with 13 bases of the junction left unmatched. The DNA of the CDR3 is TGCGCCAGCAGCCAAGATCTCTTGGGAGCGGGAGTAAGCAATGAGCAGTTCTTC. Protein sequence: CASSQDLLGAGVSNEQFF.

The rearrangement uses TRBV11-3 and TRBJ2-3, with 13 bases lining up with TRBD2. Per germline, CDR1 SGHNT and CDR2 YENEEA. The V gene end was trimmed by 0 bases and the J gene end by 4 bases; junction bases not matched to a gene: 4. This CDR3 is 17 amino acids long. The DNA of the CDR3 is TGTGCCAGCAGCTTAGAAGGACTAGCGGGAGAAGCAGATACGCAGTATTTT. It is translated as CASSLEGLAGEADTQYF. Full variable domain (rest looked up from reference TRBV11-3 and TRBJ2-3): EAGVVQSPRYKIIEKKQPVAFWCNPISGHNTLYWYLQNLGQGPELLIRYENEEAVDDSQLPKDRFSAERLKGVDSTLKIQPAELGDSAVYLCASSLEGLAGEADTQYFGPGTRLTVL.

The chain's CDR3 is CASSLAKGGTEAFF. The CDR3, as DNA: TGTGCCAGCAGCCTGGCGAAGGGGGGGACTGAAGCTTTCTTT. The chain carries TRBV28 and TRBJ1-1; D possibly corresponds to TRBD1 (6 bases). Germline-derived CDR1 and CDR2 are MDHEN and SYDVKM. V lost 6 bases to trimming and J lost 5 bases, with 16 bases between them. The CDR3 is 14 residues long.

This chain joins TRBV27 and TRBJ2-5; 10 nucleotides agree with TRBD2. Germline V gene sequence: CDR1 MNHEY, CDR2 SMNVEV (reference sequence). V dropped 5 bases and J dropped 5; count of bases not matched to a gene: 8. The CDR3 is 15 amino acids. CDR3 sequence reads: CASSRASGSWETQYF. The DNA for the CDR3 is TGTGCCAGCAGTAGGGCTAGCGGGAGTTGGGAGACCCAGTACTTC.

The chain links TRBV27 to TRBJ2-7; TRBD2 aligns across 7 bases. The CDR3 has 15 residues. CDR1 and CDR2 from the germline V gene are MNHEY and SMNVEV (reference sequence). J gave up 6 bases and V 4 bases, and 12 bases lay outside the gene matches. The chain's CDR3 is CASSSTNTRGVEQYF. The CDR3 coding sequence is TGTGCCAGCAGTTCCACCAACACTCGGGGGGTCGAGCAGTACTTC.

The CDR3 loop reads CASMRDSKAQHF. CDR3 DNA: TGTGCCAGTATGAGGGATTCAAAGGCCCAGCATTTT. This chain joins TRBV19 and TRBJ1-5; D remains ambiguous. V was cut by 7 bases and J by 11 bases, with 15 bases left in between. The V gene's germline CDR1 is LNHDA and CDR2 SQIVND (reference sequence). The CDR3 is 12 amino acids.

The genes are TRBV28 and TRBJ1-1; 7 bases align to TRBD1. The CDR3 totals 11 residues. Germline V lookup: CDR1 MDHEN, CDR2 SYDVKM. V was clipped by 5 bases and J by 7 bases; unmatched bases: 1. The CDR3 loop is CASSDRVEAFF. The DNA of the CDR3 is TGTGCCAGCAGTGACAGGGTTGAAGCTTTCTTT.

The V and J genes are TRBV5-1 and TRBJ1-2, with D possibly matching TRBD1 (6 bases). Germline CDR1 and CDR2: SGHRS and YFSETQ. Trimming left V 4 bases short and J 3 bases short, with 13 bases between. The CDR3 has 14 residues. This chain's CDR3 is CASSPWTVDYGYTF. CDR3 bases: TGCGCCAGCAGCCCCTGGACAGTGGACTATGGCTACACCTTC.

There are a few counts of this clone. The sample has other DNA sequences that encode this CDR3 too. This chain connects TRBV6-5 to TRBJ1-1; D is undetermined. Per the germline V gene, CDR1 is MNHEY and CDR2 is SVGAGI. The V end was cut by 0 bases, the J end by 1 base, with 3 bases between. This CDR3 has 13 amino acids. In nucleotides, the CDR3 is TGTGCCAGCAGTTACTCTCAGAACACTGAAGCTTTCTTT. Translated: CASSYSQNTEAFF.

The J gene is TRBJ2-7, the V gene TRBV11-2, with TRBD2 matching over 9 bases. Germline-derived CDR1 and CDR2 are SGHAT and FQNNGV. The CDR3 totals 14 residues. Losses at the gene ends were 7 bases for V and 0 bases for J; bases not matched to a gene: 4. The CDR3 loop reads CASTLAGSSYEQYF. CDR3 nucleotide sequence: TGTGCCAGCACCCTAGCGGGAAGCTCCTACGAGCAGTACTTC.

This chain links TRBV7-2 with TRBJ1-3, with 11 bases identical to TRBD1. The J segment lost 4 bases and the V segment lost 0 bases, leaving 2 bases of the junction unmatched. Germline CDR1 reads SGHTA; CDR2 reads FQGNSA. This CDR3 is 16 amino acids long. The CDR3 DNA reads as TGTGCCAGCAGCTTAGCCGGACAGGGGGCGGGAAACACCATATATTTT. It encodes CASSLAGQGAGNTIYF.

The CDR3: CASSQDWGLAGGIADTQYF. The CDR3 region has the DNA TGCGCCAGCAGCCAAGATTGGGGCCTAGCGGGAGGGATTGCAGATACGCAGTATTTT. This sequence joins TRBV4-3 and TRBJ2-3; 12 bases map to TRBD2. Germline CDR1 reads LGHNA; CDR2 reads YSLEER. This CDR3 is built from 19 residues. V shed 0 bases and J 4 bases; nucleotides not matched to a gene: 11.

The gene calls are TRBV4-3 and TRBJ1-2; 10 bases are shared with TRBD1. V gave up 2 bases and J gave up 6 bases; unmatched junction bases: 6. This CDR3 contains 15 residues. Germline lookup yields CDR1 LGHNA and CDR2 YSLEER. CDR3: CASSQLTGGANGYTF. CDR3 DNA: TGCGCCAGCAGCCAACTGACAGGGGGCGCGAATGGCTACACCTTC.

This sequence joins TRBV14 and TRBJ1-2; no firm D call. Germline-derived CDR1 and CDR2 are SGHDN and FVKESK. Trimming removed 1 base from V and 8 bases from J, with 8 bases in between. This CDR3 has 12 amino acids. The CDR3 loop reads CASSQGQFGYTF. The CDR3 DNA sequence: TGTGCCAGCAGCCAAGGACAATTCGGCTACACCTTC.

The CDR3 is CASSSPYPRGETQYF. In nucleotides, the CDR3 is TGTGCCAGCAGTTCCCCTTATCCCCGGGGGGAGACCCAGTACTTC. The rearrangement links TRBV6-5 to TRBJ2-5; D is possibly TRBD2 (6 bases). Trimming removed 4 bases from V and 5 bases from J, with 17 bases in between. The germline gives CDR1 MNHEY, CDR2 SVGAGI. CDR3 length: 15 residues.

The chain combines TRBV9 with TRBJ2-2, with no clear D. The CDR3 contains 12 residues. V was clipped by 4 bases and J by 5 bases, with 6 bases between them. Germline loops: CDR1 SGDLS, CDR2 YYNGEE. This chain's CDR3 is CASSQVTGELFF. The CDR3 bases are TGTGCCAGCAGCCAGGTTACCGGGGAGCTGTTTTTT.